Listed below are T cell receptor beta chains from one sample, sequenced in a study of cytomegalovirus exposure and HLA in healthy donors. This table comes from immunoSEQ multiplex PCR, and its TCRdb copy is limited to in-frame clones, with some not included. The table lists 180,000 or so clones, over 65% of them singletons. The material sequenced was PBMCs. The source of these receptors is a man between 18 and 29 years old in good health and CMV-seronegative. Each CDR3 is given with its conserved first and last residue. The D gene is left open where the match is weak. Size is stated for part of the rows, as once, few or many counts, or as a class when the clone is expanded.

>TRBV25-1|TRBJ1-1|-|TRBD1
CASTPTTGQGNTEAFF
TGTGCCAGCACCCCAACGACCGGACAGGGCAACACTGAAGCTTTCTTT
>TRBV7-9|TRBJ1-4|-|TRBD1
CASTSTGGNEKLFF
TGTGCCAGCACGTCAACAGGGGGGAATGAAAAACTGTTTTTT
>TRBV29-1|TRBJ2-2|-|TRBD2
CSVAPGGSNTGELFF
TGCAGCGTAGCTCCGGGGGGATCGAACACCGGGGAGCTGTTTTTT
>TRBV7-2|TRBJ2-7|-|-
CASSLVPPLFIRSYEQYF
TGTGCCAGCAGCTTAGTGCCCCCTCTATTTATACGCTCCTACGAGCAGTACTTC
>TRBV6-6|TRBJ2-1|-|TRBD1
CASSTGQTYNEQFF
TGTGCCAGCAGCACGGGACAGACTTACAATGAGCAGTTCTTC
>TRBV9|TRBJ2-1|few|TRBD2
CASTPYSAGGYNEQFF
TGTGCCAGCACTCCTTACTCAGCGGGAGGCTACAATGAGCAGTTCTTC
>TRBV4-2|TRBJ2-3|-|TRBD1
CASSQTLPPGTDTQYF
TGTGCCAGCAGCCAAACCCTCCCCCCAGGGACAGATACACAGTATTTT
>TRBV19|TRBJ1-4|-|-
CASSMRHGEKLFF
TGTGCCAGTAGTATGCGGCACGGTGAAAAACTGTTTTTT
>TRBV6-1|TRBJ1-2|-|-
CASSDYGQFYGYTF
TGTGCCAGCAGTGATTATGGACAGTTCTATGGCTACACCTTC
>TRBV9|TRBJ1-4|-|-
CASSVLRIFRPPEGEKLFF
TGTGCCAGCAGCGTACTTAGAATCTTTCGGCCCCCGGAGGGTGAAAAACTGTTTTTT
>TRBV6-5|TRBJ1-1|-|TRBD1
CASRRTGTTEAFF
TGTGCCAGCAGACGGACAGGGACCACTGAAGCTTTCTTT
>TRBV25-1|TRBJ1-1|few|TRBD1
CASRPYRGQVSMNTEAFF
TGTGCCAGCAGACCCTACAGGGGGCAGGTATCGATGAACACTGAAGCTTTCTTT
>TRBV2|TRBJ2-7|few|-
CASSELGSYEQYF
TGTGCCAGCAGTGAATTGGGCTCCTACGAGCAGTACTTC
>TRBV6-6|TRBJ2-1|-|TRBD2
CASSYGGGGYNEQFF
TGTGCCAGCAGTTACGGCGGGGGAGGCTACAATGAGCAGTTCTTC
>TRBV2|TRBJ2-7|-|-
CASRLTRPSEGEQYF
TGTGCCAGCAGGTTGACTAGGCCGAGCGAGGGAGAGCAGTACTTC
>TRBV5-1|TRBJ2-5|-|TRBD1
CASSQLKTGGKETQYF
TGCGCCAGCAGCCAATTAAAAACAGGGGGCAAAGAGACCCAGTACTTC
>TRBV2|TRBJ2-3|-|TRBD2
CASNKRERDTQYF
TGTGCCAGCAACAAGCGGGAGAGAGATACGCAGTATTTT
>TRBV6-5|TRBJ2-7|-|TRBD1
CASSYQGQGRYEQYF
TGTGCCAGCAGTTACCAGGGACAGGGAAGGTACGAGCAGTACTTC
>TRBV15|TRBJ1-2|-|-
CATSRDPTGIGNGYTF
TGTGCCACCAGCAGAGATCCCACAGGGATTGGTAATGGCTACACCTTC
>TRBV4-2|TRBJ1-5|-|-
CASSQEKGGGSNQPQHF
TGTGCCAGCAGCCAAGAAAAGGGGGGGGGTAGCAATCAGCCCCAGCATTTT
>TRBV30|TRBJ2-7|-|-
CAWKAGGYSEQYF
TGTGCCTGGAAGGCAGGGGGGTACTCCGAGCAGTACTTC
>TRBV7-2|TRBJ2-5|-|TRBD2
CASSISRTSAQETQYF
TGTGCCAGCAGCATATCCCGGACTAGCGCTCAAGAGACCCAGTACTTC
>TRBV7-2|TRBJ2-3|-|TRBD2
CASSSLSGVSGTDTQYF
TGTGCCAGCAGCTCCCTGAGCGGGGTATCGGGCACAGATACGCAGTATTTT
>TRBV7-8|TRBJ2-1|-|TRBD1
CASSQSGTGGPSRFF
TGTGCCAGCAGCCAGAGCGGGACAGGGGGCCCTAGTCGGTTCTTC
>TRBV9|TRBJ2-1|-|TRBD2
CASRPGGRNEQFF
TGTGCCAGCCGGCCGGGAGGGCGTAATGAGCAGTTCTTC
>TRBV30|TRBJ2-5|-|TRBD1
CAWSARLGQEQETQYF
TGTGCCTGGAGTGCCCGTCTCGGACAGGAACAAGAGACCCAGTACTTC
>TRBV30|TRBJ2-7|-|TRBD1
CAWIPWTGADEQYF
TGTGCCTGGATACCCTGGACAGGGGCGGACGAGCAGTACTTC
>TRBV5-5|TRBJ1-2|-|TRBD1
CASSFGGQQGYTF
TGTGCCAGCAGCTTCGGGGGACAGCAAGGCTACACCTTC
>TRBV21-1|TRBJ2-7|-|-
CASGPRQGTYEQYF
TGTGCCAGCGGCCCCCGGCAGGGAACCTACGAGCAGTACTTC
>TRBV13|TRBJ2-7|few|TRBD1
CASSLGQATGAF
TGTGCCAGCAGCTTAGGCCAGGCCACAGGGGCCTTC
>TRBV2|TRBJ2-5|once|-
CASIEREVSETQYF
TGTGCCAGCATTGAGCGAGAGGTTTCGGAGACCCAGTACTTC
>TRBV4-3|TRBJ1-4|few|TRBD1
CASSLYRGLKEKLFF
TGCGCCAGCAGCCTATACAGGGGGCTAAAGGAAAAACTGTTTTTT
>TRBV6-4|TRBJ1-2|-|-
CATSEGGGAGGYTF
TGTGCCACCAGTGAGGGAGGCGGAGCGGGTGGCTACACCTTC
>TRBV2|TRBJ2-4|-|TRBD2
CASSSTSGVKNIQYF
TGTGCCAGCAGCTCGACTAGCGGGGTTAAAAACATTCAGTACTTC
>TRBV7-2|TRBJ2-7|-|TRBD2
CASSSSGRRRNEQYF
TGTGCCAGCAGCTCCTCCGGGAGGCGGCGAAACGAGCAGTACTTC
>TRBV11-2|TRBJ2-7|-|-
CASSLISGHYEQYF
TGTGCCAGCAGCTTAATTAGCGGACACTACGAGCAGTACTTC
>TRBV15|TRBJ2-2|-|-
CATSRVHWTGELFF
TGTGCCACCAGCAGAGTCCACTGGACCGGGGAGCTGTTTTTT
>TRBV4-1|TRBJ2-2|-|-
CASSQGHSNTGELFF
TGCGCCAGCAGCCAAGGTCACTCCAACACCGGGGAGCTGTTTTTT
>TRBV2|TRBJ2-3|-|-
CASSPPQGQGTDTQYF
TGTGCCAGCAGCCCCCCCCAGGGACAAGGCACAGATACGCAGTATTTT
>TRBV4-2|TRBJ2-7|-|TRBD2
CASSQKSGAPYEQYF
TGTGCCAGCAGCCAAAAAAGCGGGGCACCCTACGAGCAGTACTTC
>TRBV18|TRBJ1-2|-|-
CASSPIGRRNGANYGYTF
TGTGCCAGCTCACCAATCGGCCGGAGGAATGGGGCTAACTATGGCTACACCTTC
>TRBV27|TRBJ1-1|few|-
CASSLRGNAEAFF
TGTGCCAGCAGTTTACGGGGTAACGCTGAAGCTTTCTTT
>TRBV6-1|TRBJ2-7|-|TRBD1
CASIRTGGLYEQYF
TGTGCCAGCATTCGGACAGGGGGCTTATACGAGCAGTACTTC
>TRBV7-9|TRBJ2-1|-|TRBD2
CSSSFRGDGLYNEQFF
TGTTCCAGCAGCTTTCGGGGGGACGGCCTATACAATGAGCAGTTCTTC
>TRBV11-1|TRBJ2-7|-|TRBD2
CASSLGTSGAYEQYF
TGTGCCAGCAGCTTAGGGACTAGCGGAGCCTACGAGCAGTACTTC
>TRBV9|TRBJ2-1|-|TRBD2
CASSDSGISYNEQFF
TGTGCCAGCAGCGATAGCGGGATCTCCTACAATGAGCAGTTCTTC
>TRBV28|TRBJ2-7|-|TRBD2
CASTLMTSGQSYEQYF
TGTGCCAGCACCTTGATGACTAGCGGACAATCCTACGAGCAGTACTTC
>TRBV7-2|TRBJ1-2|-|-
CASSSTGAYGYTF
TGTGCCAGCAGCTCGACAGGTGCTTATGGCTACACCTTC
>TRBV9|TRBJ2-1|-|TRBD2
CASSAGGGSYNEQFF
TGTGCCAGCAGCGCGGGAGGGGGGTCCTACAATGAGCAGTTCTTC
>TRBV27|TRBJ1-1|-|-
CASSLSPLTVRLGEAFF
TGTGCCAGCAGTTTATCGCCCCTCACAGTCAGGTTGGGTGAAGCTTTCTTT
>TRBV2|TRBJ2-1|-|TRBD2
CASSEAIGLAGVEQFF
TGTGCCAGCAGTGAAGCCATCGGACTAGCGGGAGTTGAGCAGTTCTTC
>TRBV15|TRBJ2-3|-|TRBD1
CATSPPGGRGTDTQYF
TGTGCCACCAGCCCTCCAGGGGGCAGGGGCACAGATACGCAGTATTTT
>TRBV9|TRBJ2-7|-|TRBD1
CASSPEGQGSYEQYF
TGTGCCAGCAGCCCCGAAGGACAGGGCTCCTACGAGCAGTACTTC
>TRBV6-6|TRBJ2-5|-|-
CASSYIMGGQETQYF
TGTGCCAGCAGTTACATCATGGGGGGTCAAGAGACCCAGTACTTC